Reported below is one T cell receptor (beta chain). This specimen belongs to a study of blood T cell repertoires in COVID-19. Study information: The United States, Italy and Spain provided the acute and convalescent COVID-19 samples. T cells, B-cell-depleted T cells, or PBMCs supplied cDNA or gDNA.

Original processing notes: Reference gene primer amplification yielded estimated nucleated cell counts. The repertoire was sequenced with immunoSEQ multiplex PCR; TCRdb's copy has only in-frame clones and lacks some. Clone size and V and J calls were adopted from that table, with D and trimming inferred from the DNA. In the table there are approximately 110,000 clones, roughly 81% of which are singletons. Material: peripheral blood. The clonotype comes from a man in his forties with acute or convalescent COVID-19.

The CDR3 sequence is CASSLAGRGTEAFF. The DNA of the CDR3 is TGTGCCAGCAGCTTAGCGGGAAGGGGGACTGAAGCTTTCTTT. The rearrangement uses TRBV7-2 and TRBJ1-1, with TRBD1 as a possible D gene (6 bases). The CDR3 consists of 14 residues. The ends were cut back, 0 bases at V and 5 bases at J, with 10 bases in the middle. Germline-derived CDR1 and CDR2 are SGHTA and FQGNSA.